This TCR beta chain was captured by sequencing in a study of cytomegalovirus exposure and HLA in healthy donors. Points on this clone: Its target is unknown.

General study findings and limits: High sensitivity and specificity were reportedly achieved when the classifier diagnosed cytomegalovirus status.

In the PCR, 60 Vbeta and 13 Jbeta primers were used. TCRdb keeps only in-frame clones here, not all; method: immunoSEQ multiplex PCR. The table lists approximately 150,000 clones, around 85% of them singletons. The CDR3 contains 15 residues. Germline CDR1 reads SEHNR; CDR2 reads FQNEAQ (reference sequence). Trimming cost V 5 bases and J 2 bases; bases outside gene matches: 8. The V call is TRBV7-9, the J call TRBJ2-5, with 7 bases identical to TRBD1. The source material was PBMCs. The receptor was derived from a woman aged 25-40 years in good health and CMV-seronegative. CDR3: CASSPTTGRQETQYF. The CDR3 DNA sequence: TGTGCCAGCAGCCCGACGACAGGGAGACAAGAGACCCAGTACTTC.